The 7 T cell receptor beta chains below all came from one sample that was sequenced in a study of T cell responses to AZD1222 COVID-19 vaccine. TCRdb's copy holds only in-frame clones and misses some; the assay was immunoSEQ multiplex PCR. The sample records 100,000 or so clones, around nine tenths being singletons. Sequencing used peripheral blood, obtained 28 days after the second AZD1222 dose. The receptors shown here come from an adult who received the AZD1222 COVID-19 vaccine.

The gene calls are TRBV6-2 or TRBV6-3 and TRBJ2-1; 8 bases are a match to TRBD2. The CDR3 totals 15 residues. Per the germline V gene, CDR1 is MNHEY and CDR2 is SVGEGT. V was pared by 6 bases and J by 0 bases, with 4 bases of the junction left unmatched. Here the CDR3 DNA reads TGTGCCAGCAGCCGGCGGGGGGCCTCCTACAATGAGCAGTTCTTC. Translating gives CASSRRGASYNEQFF.

The genes are TRBV27 and TRBJ1-5; maybe TRBD1 (5 bases). This CDR3 has 15 residues. CDR1 MNHEY and CDR2 SMNVEV come from the germline V gene (reference sequence). The ends were cut back, 3 bases at V and 7 bases at J, with 16 bases in the middle. CDR3 bases: TGTGCCAGCAGTTTCAGGGCAGGGTATGGGCAGCCCCAGCATTTT. Its translation: CASSFRAGYGQPQHF.

This chain uses TRBV7-2 with TRBJ1-1; D may be TRBD1 (6 bases). The CDR3 covers 13 residues. Per the germline V gene, CDR1 is SGHTA and CDR2 is FQGNSA. The V end lost 7 bases, the J end lost 6 bases, and 15 bases lay between the germline ends. In nucleotides, the CDR3 is TGTGCCAGCACCCCAGGGGCTGCGTCTGAAGCTTTCTTT. Protein: CASTPGAASEAFF.

V and J are TRBV28 and TRBJ2-5; TRBD2 agrees at 7 bases. This CDR3 has 16 amino acids. The ends lost 6 bases at V and 9 bases at J; junction bases unmatched: 19. CDR1 is MDHEN and CDR2 is SYDVKM in the germline V gene. The CDR3, as DNA: TGTGCCAGCAGCACCCGGGGGGAGGGACCAGGGTTGTCCCAGTACTTC. It yields the protein CASSTRGEGPGLSQYF.

The chain couples TRBV19 to TRBJ2-3; TRBD2 matches 9 bases. Germline V gene data show CDR1 as LNHDA and CDR2 as SQIVND (reference sequence). The trim removed 5 bases at V and 4 bases at J, leaving 10 bases unmatched. This CDR3 is 16 amino acids long. The CDR3 DNA follows: TGTGCCAGTAGTTTCCTTAGCGGGAGAGGTCCAGATACGCAGTATTTT. This sequence encodes CASSFLSGRGPDTQYF.

This clone was seen a few times. This chain links TRBV28 with TRBJ1-5; possibly TRBD1 for D (6 bases). CDR3 length equals 15 residues. Trimming removed 4 bases at V and 6 bases at J, with 16 bases between. Looked up from germline, CDR1 is MDHEN and CDR2 is SYDVKM. The DNA of the CDR3 is TGTGCCAGCAGTTATTTACAGGGTGAAGGTCAGCCCCAGCATTTT. This encodes CASSYLQGEGQPQHF.

The rearrangement joins TRBV5-6 to TRBJ1-1; no clear D. The CDR3 loop spans 15 amino acids. Trimming shortened V by 3 bases and J by 1 base, and 13 bases separated the two germline ends. CDR1 and CDR2 (germline): SGHDT, YYEEEE. The CDR3 sequence: CASSSGQSWNTEAFF. CDR3 coding DNA: TGTGCCAGCAGCTCCGGGCAGTCTTGGAACACTGAAGCTTTCTTT.